These 9 T cell receptor beta chains were sequenced from one sample in a study of OX40 agonist ivuxolimab in advanced cancers. Data came from immunoSEQ multiplex PCR; TCRdb stores just in-frame clones and leaves some out. The table records approximately 75,000 clones, around 90% of them present only once. Specimen: CD4+ or CD8+ T cells sorted from blood, collected in a trial of the OX40 agonist ivuxolimab. Receptor source: an adult with an advanced solid tumor such as melanoma, head and neck, liver or kidney cancer.

The chain uses TRBV27 and TRBJ2-5; D might be TRBD1 (6 bases). There are 16 residues in the CDR3. Germline values: CDR1 MNHEY, CDR2 SMNVEV (reference sequence). V lost 6 bases and J 5 bases, leaving 22 bases between the germline ends. CDR3 protein: CASSTRGRGIMETQYF. The CDR3 region has the DNA TGTGCCAGCAGCACCAGGGGAAGAGGAATTATGGAGACCCAGTACTTC.

This sequence joins TRBV7-2 and TRBJ1-2; D ambiguous. Per germline, CDR1 SGHTA and CDR2 FQGNSA. This CDR3 comprises 12 residues. V dropped 5 bases and J dropped 5 bases, with 9 bases sitting between them. The CDR3, as DNA: TGTGCCAGCAGCATGCCCGATTATGGCTACACCTTC. Translated, it gives CASSMPDYGYTF.

This sequence joins TRBV7-7 and TRBJ2-5; 13 nucleotides line up with TRBD2. The germline V gene encodes CDR1 SSHAT and CDR2 FNYEAQ (reference sequence). V gave up 2 bases and J gave up 5 bases; unmatched junction bases: 11. This CDR3 spans 18 amino acids. The CDR3 spells CASSLTGTSGTVSETQYF. As DNA, the CDR3 is TGTGCCAGCAGCTTAACCGGGACTAGCGGGACGGTTAGTGAGACCCAGTACTTC. Together with reference TRBV7-7 and TRBJ2-5, the CDR3 gives the full variable domain: GAGVSQSPRYKVTKRGQDVTLRCDPISSHATLYWYQQALGQGPEFLTYFNYEAQPDKSGLPSDRFSAERPEGSISTLTIQRTEQRDSAMYRCASSLTGTSGTVSETQYFGPGTRLLVL.

To note about this clone: One end of the junction is discordant with germline, which a read error may explain. This chain joins TRBV30 and TRBJ2-3, with D maybe TRBD1 (5 bases). The CDR3 consists of 15 residues. The germline gives CDR1 GTSNPN, CDR2 SVGIG (reference sequence). The CDR3 loop is CAWSVAGRFTDMQYF. In DNA form, the CDR3 reads TGTGCCTGGAGTGTAGCAGGGCGTTTCACAGATATGCAGTATTTT.

The J gene is TRBJ2-7, the V gene TRBV7-2, with no clear D. Germline V gene lookup returns CDR1 SGHTA and CDR2 FQGNSA. V was shortened by 1 base and J by 5 bases, with 9 bases between the two germline ends. This CDR3 has 13 amino acids. The CDR3 loop is CASSLGVDNEQYF. Here the CDR3 DNA reads TGTGCCAGCAGCTTAGGAGTGGATAACGAGCAGTACTTC.

This rearrangement joins TRBV2 to TRBJ2-5, with D maybe TRBD2 (6 bases). This CDR3 region has 15 residues. Germline lookup yields CDR1 SNHLY and CDR2 FYNNEI. V lost 7 bases, J lost 5 bases, and 20 bases lay in between. The CDR3 coding sequence is TGTGCCAGCATGCCCCAGGAGGGGCCTTTGGAGACCCAGTACTTC. Translating gives CASMPQEGPLETQYF.

The chain links TRBV6-5 to TRBJ1-5; tentatively, D is TRBD1 (6 bases). The V and J ends lost 8 bases and 6 bases respectively, with 14 bases between them. The CDR3 runs 13 residues. CDR1 MNHEY and CDR2 SVGAGI come from the germline V gene. CDR3 bases: TGTGCCAGCGGGGGAGGGGGGGTTCAGCCCCAGCATTTT. It specifies CASGGGGVQPQHF.

The CDR3 here is CASSQGLNREKLFF. CDR3 in DNA: TGCGCCAGCAGCCAAGGATTGAACAGGGAAAAACTGTTTTTT. This chain connects TRBV4-1 to TRBJ1-4, with D perhaps TRBD1 (5 bases). Germline loops: CDR1 MGHRA, CDR2 YSYEKL. Trimming removed 1 base at V and 8 bases at J, with 11 bases between. The length of the CDR3 is 14 residues.

The count of this clone is one. The chain couples TRBV19 to TRBJ1-1; the D gene is possibly TRBD1 (6 bases). This CDR3 comprises 14 residues. Germline CDR1 reads LNHDA; CDR2 reads SQIVND (reference sequence). The V and J ends lost 7 bases and 0 bases respectively, with 12 bases between them. Here the CDR3 reads CASTAGALNTEAFF. The CDR3 coding sequence is TGTGCCAGTACTGCGGGGGCTCTGAACACTGAAGCTTTCTTT.